The 18 T cell receptor beta chains reported below all come from one sample, sequenced in a study of blood T cell repertoires in COVID-19. Some clones are missing from TCRdb's copy, which holds only in-frame ones; the method was immunoSEQ multiplex PCR. The table includes some 150,000 clones, just over 85% detected once. Sequencing used PBMCs or T cells enriched from blood (not recorded which). Source of these receptors: a man aged 50-59 years who had recovered from COVID-19.

This clone was recorded once. The chain couples TRBV11-3 to TRBJ2-5; the D gene is possibly TRBD2 (5 bases). V lost 1 base to trimming and J lost 4 bases, with 7 bases between them. The germline CDR1 and CDR2 sequences are SGHNT and YENEEA. This CDR3 comprises 13 residues. CDR3 amino acids: CASSLVSGETQYF. For the CDR3, the DNA is TGTGCCAGCAGCTTAGTGAGCGGAGAGACCCAGTACTTC.

V is TRBV27 and J is TRBJ2-5; D gene uncertain. In germline, CDR1 is MNHEY, CDR2 SMNVEV (reference sequence). V dropped 5 bases and J dropped 5 bases, with 9 bases sitting between them. The CDR3 loop spans 12 amino acids. In DNA form, the CDR3 reads TGTGCCAGCAGTCCCCCCGGGGAGACCCAGTACTTC. Amino acid sequence: CASSPPGETQYF.

This clone has a handful of counts. This rearrangement joins TRBV7-3 to TRBJ2-1; 7 bases map to TRBD2. The V and J ends lost 5 bases and 6 bases, in that order; junction bases with no gene match: 10. This CDR3 has 15 residues. CDR1 and CDR2 (germline): SGHTA, FQGTGA. CDR3 in amino acids: CASSPMRESFNEQFF. The CDR3 DNA reads TGTGCCAGCAGCCCCATGCGGGAGTCTTTCAATGAGCAGTTCTTC.

The chain is built from TRBV5-4 and TRBJ1-1; D might be TRBD1 (5 bases). V lost 4 bases and J 3 bases, leaving 16 bases between the germline ends. The germline CDR1 and CDR2 sequences are SGHNT and YYREEE (reference sequence). The CDR3 consists of 15 residues. This CDR3 reads CASSPDPRGDTEAFF. CDR3 coding DNA: TGTGCCAGCAGCCCCGACCCCCGGGGGGACACTGAAGCTTTCTTT.

The rearrangement links TRBV9 to TRBJ2-3; 13 nucleotides align to TRBD2. The V gene's germline CDR1 is SGDLS and CDR2 YYNGEE. This CDR3 contains 17 residues. V trimming: 3 bases; J trimming: 0 bases; junction bases outside the gene matches: 4. The CDR3 sequence: CASSEGLAGISTDTQYF. CDR3 DNA sequence: TGTGCCAGCAGCGAGGGACTAGCGGGGATCAGCACAGATACGCAGTATTTT.

V and J are TRBV6-5 and TRBJ1-1, with D perhaps matching TRBD1 (5 bases). This CDR3 has 13 amino acids. CDR1 MNHEY and CDR2 SVGAGI come from the germline V gene. Trimming removed 10 bases from V and 4 bases from J, with 16 bases in between. In DNA, the CDR3 is TGTGCCACTCAGGCCAGGGAGGGCACTGAAGCTTTCTTT. Its translation is CATQAREGTEAFF.

V usage is TRBV5-1 and J usage is TRBJ2-1, with D possibly TRBD2 on 5 matching bases. The length of the CDR3 is 15 residues. Germline V gene lookup returns CDR1 SGHRS and CDR2 YFSETQ. V was pared by 1 base and J by 3 bases, with 11 bases between. The CDR3 sequence: CASSLTSFGYNEQFF. CDR3 bases: TGCGCCAGCAGCTTGACTAGTTTCGGCTACAATGAGCAGTTCTTC. Based on the CDR3 plus reference TRBV5-1 and TRBJ2-1, the full variable domain is KAGVTQTPRYLIKTRGQQVTLSCSPISGHRSVSWYQQTPGQGLQFLFEYFSETQRNKGNFPGRFSGRQFSNSRSEMNVSTLELGDSALYLCASSLTSFGYNEQFFGPGTRLTVL.

This clone was detected a few times. The genes are TRBV7-3 and TRBJ2-2; D gene unclear. The V and J ends lost 3 bases and 7 bases respectively, with 6 bases between them. The CDR3 length is 12 residues. Germline CDR1 is SGHTA and CDR2 is FQGTGA. DNA for the CDR3: TGTGCCAGCAGCTTTCAGGACGGGGAGCTGTTTTTT. Residues: CASSFQDGELFF.

The chain combines TRBV11-3 with TRBJ1-1; 8 nucleotides match TRBD1. The junction had 10 bases not matched to a gene; V was cut back by 0 bases and J by 4 bases. Per the germline V gene, CDR1 is SGHNT and CDR2 is YENEEA. The CDR3 length is 17 residues. The CDR3 loop is CASSLDLDRGGVTEAFF. The CDR3 DNA reads as TGTGCCAGCAGCTTAGATCTTGACAGGGGAGGAGTCACTGAAGCTTTCTTT.

V and J are TRBV6-2 or TRBV6-3 and TRBJ1-5, with D maybe TRBD1 (6 bases). The CDR3 covers 14 residues. CDR1 and CDR2 (germline): MNHEY, SVGEGT. Trimming shortened V by 6 bases and J by 4 bases, and 13 bases separated the two germline ends. The CDR3 sequence: CASSPRGTNQPQHF. The DNA of the CDR3 is TGTGCCAGCAGCCCCAGGGGCACTAATCAGCCCCAGCATTTT.

The rearrangement uses TRBV14 and TRBJ1-3; D remains unclear. This CDR3 region has 16 residues. The germline V gene encodes CDR1 SGHDN and CDR2 FVKESK. Trimming stripped 4 bases from V and 2 bases from J, with 15 bases between. The CDR3 region is CASSPHSGITGNTIYF. In nucleotides, the CDR3 is TGTGCCAGCAGCCCCCATTCCGGGATCACTGGAAACACCATATATTTT.

The chain employs TRBV5-1 and TRBJ1-1; D might be TRBD1 (6 bases). Germline assignment: CDR1 SGHRS and CDR2 YFSETQ. This CDR3 contains 14 residues. V was cut by 4 bases and J by 0 bases, with 10 bases left in between. The CDR3 region has the DNA TGCGCCAGCAGCCCGGGACACATGAACACTGAAGCTTTCTTT. Translating it yields CASSPGHMNTEAFF.

This clone was recorded only once. This chain joins TRBV6-5 and TRBJ2-5; 12 bases are a match to TRBD2. The CDR3 runs 14 residues. Trimming removed 5 bases from V and 6 bases from J; junction bases left unmatched: 4. Per the germline V gene, CDR1 is MNHEY and CDR2 is SVGAGI. The CDR3 DNA reads TGTGCCAGCAGTCCTAGCGGGGGGGTGAAGACCCAGTACTTC. Its protein product is CASSPSGGVKTQYF.

The rearrangement uses TRBV5-1 and TRBJ2-5, with 8 bases matching TRBD1. CDR1 SGHRS and CDR2 YFSETQ come from the germline V gene. After removal of 4 bases from V and 1 base from J, the junction contained 9 bases not matched to a gene. This CDR3 is 16 amino acids long. In DNA, the CDR3 is TGCGCCAGCAGCCCGAAGACAGGGGCGATCCAAGAGACCCAGTACTTC. Translating it yields CASSPKTGAIQETQYF.

Worth noting for this clone: Other nucleotide sequences from this sample produce the same CDR3. The rearrangement uses TRBV28 and TRBJ1-2; TRBD1 agrees at 11 bases. The CDR3 loop spans 13 amino acids. CDR1 MDHEN and CDR2 SYDVKM come from the germline V gene. The ends lost 5 bases at V and 6 bases at J; junction bases unmatched: 2. The CDR3 is CASSPGQGDGYTF. For the CDR3, the DNA is TGTGCCAGCAGTCCGGGACAGGGGGATGGCTACACCTTC.

The genes are TRBV5-5 and TRBJ1-2; TRBD1 matches 8 bases. V was clipped by 2 bases and J by 7 bases; unmatched bases: 7. CDR3 length equals 14 residues. CDR1 and CDR2 from the germline V gene are SGHKS and YYEKEE (reference sequence). CDR3 sequence reads: CASSFGQGMLGYTF. CDR3 DNA: TGTGCCAGCAGCTTTGGACAGGGTATGCTTGGCTACACCTTC.

The V and J genes are TRBV19 and TRBJ1-1; D unresolved. V was trimmed by 0 bases and J by 1 base, leaving 12 bases between them. The CDR3 spans 16 residues. Germline-derived CDR1 and CDR2 are LNHDA and SQIVND (reference sequence). CDR3 in DNA: TGTGCCAGTAGTATAGATCTAGTGTCCCGGAACACTGAAGCTTTCTTT. Its translation: CASSIDLVSRNTEAFF.

In this sample, this clone turned up a few times. The chain has TRBV5-1 and TRBJ2-1; 7 bases are shared with TRBD2. From germline, CDR1 is SGHRS and CDR2 YFSETQ. V shed 0 bases and J 9 bases; nucleotides not matched to a gene: 3. This CDR3 has 13 amino acids. CDR3 bases: TGCGCCAGCAGCTTGGGACTAGCACGTGAGCAGTTCTTC. It specifies CASSLGLAREQFF.